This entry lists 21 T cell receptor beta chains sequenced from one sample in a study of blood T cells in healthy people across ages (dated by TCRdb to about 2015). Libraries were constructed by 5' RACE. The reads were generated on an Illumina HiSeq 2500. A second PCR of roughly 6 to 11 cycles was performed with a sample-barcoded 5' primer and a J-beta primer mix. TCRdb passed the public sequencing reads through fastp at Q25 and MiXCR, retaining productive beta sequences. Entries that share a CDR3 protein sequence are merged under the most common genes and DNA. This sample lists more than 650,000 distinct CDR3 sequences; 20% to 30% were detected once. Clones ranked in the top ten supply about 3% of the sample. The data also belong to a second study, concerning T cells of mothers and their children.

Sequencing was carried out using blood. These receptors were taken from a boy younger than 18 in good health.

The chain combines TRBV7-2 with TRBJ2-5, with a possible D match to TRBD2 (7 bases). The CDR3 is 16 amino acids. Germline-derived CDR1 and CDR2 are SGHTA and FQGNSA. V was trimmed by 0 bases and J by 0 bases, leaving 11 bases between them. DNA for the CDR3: TGTGCCAGCAGCTTAGCCGCGGGGGCGTACCAAGAGACCCAGTACTTC. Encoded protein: CASSLAAGAYQETQYF. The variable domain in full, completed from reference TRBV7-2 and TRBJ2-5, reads GAGVSQSPSNKVTEKGKDVELRCDPISGHTALYWYRQSLGQGLEFLIYFQGNSAPDKSGLPSDRFSAERTGGSVSTLTIQRTQQEDSAVYLCASSLAAGAYQETQYFGPGTRLLVL.

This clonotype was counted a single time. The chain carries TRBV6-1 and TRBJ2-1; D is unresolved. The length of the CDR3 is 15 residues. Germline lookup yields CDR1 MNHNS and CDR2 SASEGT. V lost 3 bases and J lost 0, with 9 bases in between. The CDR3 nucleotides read TGTGCCAGCAGTGACGACTTCTACTCCTACAATGAGCAGTTCTTC. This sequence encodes CASSDDFYSYNEQFF.

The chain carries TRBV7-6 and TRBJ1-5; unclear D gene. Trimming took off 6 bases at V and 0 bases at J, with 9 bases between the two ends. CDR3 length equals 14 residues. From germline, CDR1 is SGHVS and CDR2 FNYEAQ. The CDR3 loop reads CASSQRYSNQPQHF. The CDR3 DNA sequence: TGTGCCAGCAGTCAGAGATATAGCAATCAGCCCCAGCATTTT.

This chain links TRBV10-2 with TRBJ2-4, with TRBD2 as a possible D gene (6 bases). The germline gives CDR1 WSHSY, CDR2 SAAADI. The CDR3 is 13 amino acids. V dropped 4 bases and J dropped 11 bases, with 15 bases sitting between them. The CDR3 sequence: CASSGGGVTVQYF. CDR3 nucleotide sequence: TGCGCCAGCAGTGGAGGAGGGGTAACCGTTCAGTACTTC.

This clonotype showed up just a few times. The CDR3 region is CASRGSGGGHNEQFF. DNA for the CDR3: TGTGCCAGCAGGGGTAGCGGGGGGGGACACAATGAGCAGTTCTTC. The chain uses TRBV9 and TRBJ2-1; 11 bases are shared with TRBD2. The CDR3 spans 15 residues. With 5 bases clipped from V and 5 bases from J, the junction kept 6 bases outside the gene matches. Germline lookup yields CDR1 SGDLS and CDR2 YYNGEE.

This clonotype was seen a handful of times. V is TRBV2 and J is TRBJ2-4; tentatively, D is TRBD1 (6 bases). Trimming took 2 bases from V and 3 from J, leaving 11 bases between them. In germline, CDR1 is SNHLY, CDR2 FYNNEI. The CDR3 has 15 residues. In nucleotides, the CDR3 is TGTGCCAGCAGTGAAATCCCGGACAGCAAAAACATTCAGTACTTC. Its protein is CASSEIPDSKNIQYF. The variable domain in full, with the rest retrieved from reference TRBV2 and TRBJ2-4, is EPEVTQTPSHQVTQMGQEVILRCVPISNHLYFYWYRQILGQKVEFLVSFYNNEISEKSEIFDDQFSVERPDGSNFTLKIRSTKLEDSAMYFCASSEIPDSKNIQYFGAGTRLSVL.

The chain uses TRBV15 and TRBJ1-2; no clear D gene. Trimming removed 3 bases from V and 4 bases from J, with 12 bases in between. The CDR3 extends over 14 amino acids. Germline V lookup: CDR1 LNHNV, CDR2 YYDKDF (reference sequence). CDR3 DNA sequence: TGTGCCACCAGCAGCCAACAGCGTGCCTATGGCTACACCTTC. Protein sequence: CATSSQQRAYGYTF. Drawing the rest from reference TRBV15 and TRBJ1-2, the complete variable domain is DAMVIQNPRYQVTQFGKPVTLSCSQTLNHNVMYWYQQKSSQAPKLLFHYYDKDFNNEADTPDNFQSRRPNTSFCFLDIRSPGLGDTAMYLCATSSQQRAYGYTFGSGTRLTVV.

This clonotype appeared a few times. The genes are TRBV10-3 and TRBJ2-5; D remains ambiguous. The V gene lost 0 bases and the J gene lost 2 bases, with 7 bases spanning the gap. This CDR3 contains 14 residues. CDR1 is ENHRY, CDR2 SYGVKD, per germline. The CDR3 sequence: CAISESKGQETQYF. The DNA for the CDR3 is TGTGCCATCAGTGAGTCTAAAGGACAAGAGACCCAGTACTTC.

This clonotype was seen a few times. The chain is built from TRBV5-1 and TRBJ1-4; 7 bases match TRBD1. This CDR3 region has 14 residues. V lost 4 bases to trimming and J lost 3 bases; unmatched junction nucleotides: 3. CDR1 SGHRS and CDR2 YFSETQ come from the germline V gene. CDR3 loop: CASSNGTANEKLFF. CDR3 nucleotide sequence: TGCGCCAGCAGCAACGGGACAGCTAATGAAAAACTGTTTTTT. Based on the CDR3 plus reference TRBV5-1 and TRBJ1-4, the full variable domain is KAGVTQTPRYLIKTRGQQVTLSCSPISGHRSVSWYQQTPGQGLQFLFEYFSETQRNKGNFPGRFSGRQFSNSRSEMNVSTLELGDSALYLCASSNGTANEKLFFGSGTQLSVL.

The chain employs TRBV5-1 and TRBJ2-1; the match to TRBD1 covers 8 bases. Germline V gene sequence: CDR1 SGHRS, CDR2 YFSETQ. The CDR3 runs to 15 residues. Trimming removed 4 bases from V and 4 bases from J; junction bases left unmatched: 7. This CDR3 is CASSRTGSGYNEQFF. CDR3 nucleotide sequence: TGCGCCAGCAGCCGGACAGGGTCGGGATACAATGAGCAGTTCTTC.

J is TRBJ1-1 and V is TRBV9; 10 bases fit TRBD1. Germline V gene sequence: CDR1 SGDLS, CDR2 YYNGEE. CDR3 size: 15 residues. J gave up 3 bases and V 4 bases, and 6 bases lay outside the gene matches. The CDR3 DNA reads TGTGCCAGCAGCTCAAGGACAGGGGGGGACACTGAAGCTTTCTTT. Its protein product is CASSSRTGGDTEAFF. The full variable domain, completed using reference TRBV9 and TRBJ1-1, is DSGVTQTPKHLITATGQRVTLRCSPRSGDLSVYWYQQSLDQGLQFLIQYYNGEERAKGNILERFSAQQFPDLHSELNLSSLELGDSALYFCASSSRTGGDTEAFFGQGTRLTVV.

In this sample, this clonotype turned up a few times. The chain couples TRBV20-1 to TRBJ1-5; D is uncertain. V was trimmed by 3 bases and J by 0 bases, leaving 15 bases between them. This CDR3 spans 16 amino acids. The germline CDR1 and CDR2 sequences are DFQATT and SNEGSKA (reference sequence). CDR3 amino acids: CSARRVGLVSNQPQHF. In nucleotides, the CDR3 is TGCAGTGCTAGGAGGGTTGGGCTCGTTAGCAATCAGCCCCAGCATTTT.

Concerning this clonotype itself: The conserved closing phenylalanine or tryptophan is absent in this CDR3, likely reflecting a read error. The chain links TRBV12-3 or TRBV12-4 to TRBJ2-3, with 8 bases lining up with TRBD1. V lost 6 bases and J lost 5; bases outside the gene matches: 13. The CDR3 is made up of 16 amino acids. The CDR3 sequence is CASRRSTGEVGDTQYL. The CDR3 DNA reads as TGTGCCAGCAGACGCTCGACAGGGGAAGTGGGAGATACGCAGTATTTA.

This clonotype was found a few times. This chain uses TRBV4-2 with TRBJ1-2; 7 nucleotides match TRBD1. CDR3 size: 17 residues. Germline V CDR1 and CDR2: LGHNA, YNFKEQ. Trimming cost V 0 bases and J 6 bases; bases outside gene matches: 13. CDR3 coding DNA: TGTGCCAGCAGCCAAGATCAGGGTGTCAGGGGGTTAGATGGCTACACCTTC. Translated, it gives CASSQDQGVRGLDGYTF.

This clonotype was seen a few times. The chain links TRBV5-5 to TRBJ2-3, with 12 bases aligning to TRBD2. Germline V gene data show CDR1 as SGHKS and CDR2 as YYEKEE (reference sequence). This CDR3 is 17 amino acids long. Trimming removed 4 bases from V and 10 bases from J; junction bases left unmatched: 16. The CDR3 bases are TGTGCCAGCAGCCTGACTAGCGGGGGCACCCAGGGGGGGCCGCAGTATTTT. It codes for CASSLTSGGTQGGPQYF.

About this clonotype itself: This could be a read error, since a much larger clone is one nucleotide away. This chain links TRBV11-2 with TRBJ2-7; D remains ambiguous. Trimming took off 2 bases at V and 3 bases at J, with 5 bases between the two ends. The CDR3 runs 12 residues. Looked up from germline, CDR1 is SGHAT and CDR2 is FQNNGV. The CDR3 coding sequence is TGTGCCAGCAGCTTAACGTACTACGAGCAGTACTTC. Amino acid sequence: CASSLTYYEQYF.

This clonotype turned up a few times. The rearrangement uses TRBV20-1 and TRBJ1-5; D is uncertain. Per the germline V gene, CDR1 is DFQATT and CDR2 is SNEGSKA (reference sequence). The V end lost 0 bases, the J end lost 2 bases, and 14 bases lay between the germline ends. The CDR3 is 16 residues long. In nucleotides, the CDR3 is TGCAGTGCTAGAGATCCGTTAGGAGGAGGCAATCAGCCCCAGCATTTT. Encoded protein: CSARDPLGGGNQPQHF.

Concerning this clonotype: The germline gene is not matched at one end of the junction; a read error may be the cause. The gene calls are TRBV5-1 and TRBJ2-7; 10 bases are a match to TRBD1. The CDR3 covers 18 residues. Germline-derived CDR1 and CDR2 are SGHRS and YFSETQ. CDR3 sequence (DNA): TGCGCCAGCAGCCCGGATCCCCAGGGACAGGGGAAGTCCCCCCTCGGGCCCTTC. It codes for CASSPDPQGQGKSPLGPF.

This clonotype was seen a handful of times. CDR3 DNA sequence: TGTGCCATCAAAACGCCAGGGACGGAGCAGTACTTC. This gives the protein CAIKTPGTEQYF. The chain recombines TRBV10-3 with TRBJ2-7; D tentatively fits TRBD1 or TRBD2 (5 bases each). Trimming left V 7 bases short and J 7 bases short, with 14 bases between. Germline V gene lookup returns CDR1 ENHRY and CDR2 SYGVKD. This CDR3 has 12 residues.

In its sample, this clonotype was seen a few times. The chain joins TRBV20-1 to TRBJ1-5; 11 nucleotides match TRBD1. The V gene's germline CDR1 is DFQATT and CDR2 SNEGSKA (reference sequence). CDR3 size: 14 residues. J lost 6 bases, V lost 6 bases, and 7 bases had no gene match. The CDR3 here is CSAPDRGRSQPQHF. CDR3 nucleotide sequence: TGCAGTGCGCCGGACAGGGGGCGAAGTCAGCCCCAGCATTTT.

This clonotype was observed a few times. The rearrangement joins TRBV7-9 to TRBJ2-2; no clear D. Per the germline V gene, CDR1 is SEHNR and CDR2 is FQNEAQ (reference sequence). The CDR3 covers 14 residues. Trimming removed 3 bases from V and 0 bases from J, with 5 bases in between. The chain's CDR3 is CASSFRSNTGELFF. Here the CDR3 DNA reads TGTGCCAGCAGCTTCAGGTCGAACACCGGGGAGCTGTTTTTT.